This TCR beta chain was profiled in a study of blood T cell repertoires in COVID-19. Across the study: Acute-phase and convalescent COVID-19 samples originated in the United States, Italy and Spain.

The germline CDR1 and CDR2 sequences are KGHSH and LQKENI. V lost 3 bases and J lost 1; bases outside the gene matches: 2. The length of the CDR3 is 14 residues. Repertoires were generated with immunoSEQ multiplex PCR, while TCRdb's copy carries only in-frame clones and drops some. The table records about 200,000 clones, roughly nine tenths of them present only once. Sequenced sample: PBMCs or T cells enriched from blood (not recorded which). The origin of this receptor is a woman in her thirties or forties with acute COVID-19. The chain employs TRBV18 and TRBJ2-7; 8 bases are shared with TRBD1. The CDR3 DNA sequence: TGTGCCAGCTCACCGCAGGGGGCTTCCTACGAGCAGTACTTC. Translating gives CASSPQGASYEQYF.